Presented here are 31 T cell receptor beta chains from one specimen sequenced in a study of regulatory T cells in long-lasting Graves disease. Building of the TCR beta libraries involved iRepertoire HTBI primers and Arm-PCR of CDR3 regions. TCRdb re-analysed the multiplex PCR reads in MiXCR, keeping a single row per CDR3 protein. Here the sample spans hundreds of thousands of distinct CDR3 sequences, about 14% being singletons. As for time point: newly diagnosed GD, antithyroid drugs for less than 3 months. Extracted RNA from PBMCs served as the source of the TCR library. These data were also reused for a study on T cells in Graves' hyperthyroidism and ophthalmopathy.

The specimen was peripheral blood mononuclear cells (PBMCs), collected at new diagnosis, from a patient treated with antithyroid drugs. These receptors originate from a man aged 25-45 years with Graves disease.

The chain has TRBV13 and TRBJ2-1; D gene uncertain. The germline CDR1 and CDR2 sequences are PRHDT and FYEKMQ (reference sequence). V lost 4 bases to trimming and J lost 2 bases, with 15 bases between them. The CDR3 runs 16 residues. The CDR3 loop is CASSSSVGRTYNEQFF. DNA of the CDR3: TGTGCCAGCAGCTCTTCCGTTGGGCGGACCTACAATGAGCAGTTCTTC.

The chain joins TRBV5-1 to TRBJ2-2, with 9 nucleotides matching TRBD1. Germline V gene sequence: CDR1 SGHRS, CDR2 YFSETQ. CDR3 length equals 15 residues. Germline trimming cut 6 bases from V and 2 bases from J; bases unmatched to any gene: 5. CDR3 sequence reads: CASTPGQGNTGELFF. CDR3 sequence (DNA): TGCGCCAGCACCCCGGGACAGGGTAACACCGGGGAGCTGTTTTTT.

This clonotype was counted many times. The rearrangement links TRBV12-3 or TRBV12-4 to TRBJ2-3; no clear D. Trimming took 1 base from V and 4 from J, leaving 18 bases between them. CDR3 length equals 17 residues. The CDR3 loop reads CASSLGSLGISPDTQYF. The CDR3 DNA is TGTGCCAGCAGTTTAGGGTCGTTAGGTATTAGCCCAGATACGCAGTATTTT.

This rearrangement joins TRBV5-1 to TRBJ2-2; 9 bases are shared with TRBD2. Germline CDR1 and CDR2: SGHRS and YFSETQ. The CDR3 contains 17 residues. V trimming: 3 bases; J trimming: 4 bases; junction bases outside the gene matches: 10. The CDR3 region is CASSYAGGPGGTGELFF. The CDR3 DNA is TGCGCCAGCAGCTATGCGGGAGGGCCTGGTGGCACCGGGGAGCTGTTTTTT.

The sample holds a few counts of this clonotype. The J gene is TRBJ2-6, the V gene TRBV20-1, with 8 bases identical to TRBD2. Germline V lookup: CDR1 DFQATT, CDR2 SNEGSKA (reference sequence). The length of the CDR3 is 17 residues. The ends lost 5 bases at V and 0 bases at J; junction bases unmatched: 9. CDR3 nucleotide sequence: TGCAGTGCTTCCACGGGAGGGGCCAGCTCTGGGGCCAACGTCCTGACTTTC. Amino acids: CSASTGGASSGANVLTF.

The table lists this clonotype with many counts. The genes are TRBV2 and TRBJ2-2, with 10 positions matching TRBD2. The J segment lost 4 bases and the V segment lost 1 base, leaving 3 bases of the junction unmatched. Germline lookup yields CDR1 SNHLY and CDR2 FYNNEI. This CDR3 spans 16 amino acids. CDR3 amino acids: CASSEGSGRVTGELFF. CDR3 in DNA: TGTGCCAGCAGTGAAGGGAGCGGGAGGGTCACCGGGGAGCTGTTTTTT.

This clonotype has a count of ten or more. The rearrangement joins TRBV12-3 or TRBV12-4 to TRBJ1-2; D is unresolved. Trimming left V 8 bases short and J 7 bases short, with 17 bases between. The CDR3 extends over 13 amino acids. The CDR3 DNA is TGTGCCAGCGATTCGACGGGGATGAGTGGCTACACCTTC. Translation: CASDSTGMSGYTF.

The J gene is TRBJ2-2, the V gene TRBV6-2 or TRBV6-3; D gene unclear. V lost 7 bases and J lost 3, with 15 bases in between. The germline V gene encodes CDR1 MNHEY and CDR2 SVGEGT. The CDR3 length is 15 residues. This chain's CDR3 is CASTPDGWDTGELFF. CDR3 bases: TGTGCCAGCACCCCGGACGGATGGGACACCGGGGAGCTGTTTTTT.

This clonotype appeared many times. The J gene is TRBJ2-5, the V gene TRBV12-3 or TRBV12-4; 9 bases agree with TRBD1. Trimming took 8 bases from V and 1 from J; bases not matched to a gene: 8. The CDR3 totals 15 residues. In DNA form, the CDR3 reads TGTGCCAGCGCGGCCGGGACAGGGACCCAAGAGACCCAGTACTTC. Residues: CASAAGTGTQETQYF.

At least ten counts were recorded for this clonotype. The chain couples TRBV27 to TRBJ1-4; D might be TRBD1 (5 bases). Trimming stripped 6 bases from V and 4 bases from J, with 18 bases between. This CDR3 has 16 residues. CDR1 and CDR2 (germline): MNHEY, SMNVEV (reference sequence). CDR3 residues: CASRPRRGTHNEKLFF. The CDR3 DNA reads as TGTGCCAGCAGGCCCCGACGCGGGACCCATAATGAAAAACTGTTTTTT.

The chain is built from TRBV2 and TRBJ2-1; D is possibly TRBD1 (6 bases). This CDR3 has 13 amino acids. Germline-derived CDR1 and CDR2 are SNHLY and FYNNEI. The ends were cut back, 9 bases at V and 8 bases at J, with 17 bases in the middle. CDR3 DNA: TGTGCCAGTAGGGCAGGGGCGCGGGATGAGCAGTTCTTC. Translated, it gives CASRAGARDEQFF.

This clonotype has ten or more counts. The chain combines TRBV29-1 with TRBJ1-1; D is uncertain. Looked up from germline, CDR1 is SQVTM and CDR2 is ANQGSEA. The CDR3 spans 12 residues. V gave up 7 bases and J gave up 2 bases, with 11 bases separating them. CDR3 DNA sequence: TGCAGCGCTGCCCCCACAAACACTGAAGCTTTCTTT. Protein product: CSAAPTNTEAFF.

The rearrangement joins TRBV20-1 to TRBJ2-7; the D gene is possibly TRBD1 (5 bases). The V and J ends lost 5 bases and 2 bases respectively, with 13 bases between them. This CDR3 region has 13 residues. In germline, CDR1 is DFQATT, CDR2 SNEGSKA (reference sequence). CDR3 in amino acids: CSAGIGVPYEQYF. CDR3 sequence (DNA): TGCAGTGCTGGGATAGGGGTCCCCTACGAGCAGTACTTC.

This clonotype showed up just a few times. This may arise from a read error, as a much more abundant clone is one base away. Because it lacks the conserved phenylalanine or tryptophan at the end, this CDR3 is likely a read error. The gene calls are TRBV2 and TRBJ1-5; a possible D gene is TRBD1 (5 bases). V was clipped by 2 bases and J by 7 bases, with 15 bases between them. Per the germline V gene, CDR1 is SNHLY and CDR2 is FYNNEI. The CDR3 consists of 15 residues. The CDR3 here is CASSETGGSRQPQHS. The CDR3 DNA reads as TGTGCCAGCAGTGAAACTGGGGGATCGAGACAGCCCCAGCATTCT.

This clonotype was recorded at least ten times. The chain is built from TRBV18 and TRBJ2-5; TRBD2 might be the D (6 bases). From germline, CDR1 is KGHSH and CDR2 LQKENI. The CDR3 runs to 14 residues. V lost 2 bases and J 3 bases, leaving 10 bases between the germline ends. The chain's CDR3 is CASSPTGGEETQYF. CDR3 DNA: TGTGCCAGCTCACCAACCGGAGGGGAAGAGACCCAGTACTTC.

The rearrangement uses TRBV20-1 and TRBJ1-2; 9 bases are shared with TRBD1. The V and J ends lost 6 bases and 3 bases, in that order; junction bases with no gene match: 11. This CDR3 is 15 amino acids long. Germline assignment: CDR1 DFQATT and CDR2 SNEGSKA (reference sequence). CDR3 sequence reads: CSALARTGAHYGYTF. In DNA form, the CDR3 reads TGCAGTGCCCTAGCACGGACAGGGGCCCACTATGGCTACACCTTC.

This clonotype was observed a handful of times. V is TRBV19 and J is TRBJ2-1; D unclear. The CDR3 consists of 15 residues. Per germline, CDR1 LNHDA and CDR2 SQIVND (reference sequence). V was shortened by 6 bases and J by 2 bases, with 14 bases between the two germline ends. The CDR3 sequence: CASSMTGQTYNEQFF. For the CDR3, the DNA is TGTGCCAGTAGCATGACGGGCCAGACCTACAATGAGCAGTTCTTC.

This clonotype was observed a handful of times. The chain uses TRBV6-2 or TRBV6-3 and TRBJ2-1, with 8 bases aligning to TRBD1. Germline V CDR1 and CDR2: MNHEY, SVGEGT. V shed 7 bases, J shed 9 bases, and the junction held 14 bases outside the gene matches. The CDR3 length is 15 residues. CDR3 in amino acids: CASTTYPGQVGEQFF. CDR3 sequence (DNA): TGTGCCAGCACCACTTATCCGGGACAGGTGGGTGAGCAGTTCTTC.

Points on this clonotype: With a much larger clone just one base away, this may be a read error. V usage is TRBV7-2 and J usage is TRBJ2-1; TRBD2 is a possible D gene (5 bases). Germline V gives CDR1 SGHTA, CDR2 FQGNSA. V was pared by 3 bases and J by 8 bases, with 8 bases between. The CDR3 has 12 amino acids. The CDR3 is CASSFTGDEQFF. The CDR3 DNA sequence: TGTGCCAGCAGCTTCACCGGGGATGAGCAGTTCTTC.

The gene calls are TRBV20-1 and TRBJ1-1; D unresolved. This CDR3 has 14 residues. Germline V lookup: CDR1 DFQATT, CDR2 SNEGSKA (reference sequence). Trimming took 5 bases from V and 6 from J, leaving 19 bases between them. Here the CDR3 reads CSASGANIVAEAFF. The CDR3 bases are TGCAGTGCTTCAGGAGCCAACATAGTTGCTGAAGCTTTCTTT.

As regards this clonotype: Just one base apart from a much larger clone, this may be a read error. The gene calls are TRBV3-1 and TRBJ1-5; 8 bases fit TRBD1. V shed 5 bases and J 6 bases; nucleotides not matched to a gene: 9. This CDR3 is 15 amino acids long. Germline CDR1 and CDR2: LGHDT and YNNKEL (reference sequence). The CDR3 loop is CASSRRQGRGQPQHF. In DNA, the CDR3 is TGTGCCAGCAGCAGACGACAGGGGAGAGGTCAGCCCCAGCATTTT.

This clonotype was observed at least ten times. CDR3 sequence reads: CSAGTLATNEKLFF. Written as DNA, the CDR3 is TGCAGCGCTGGGACCCTTGCAACTAATGAAAAACTGTTTTTT. The chain links TRBV29-1 to TRBJ1-4; TRBD1 might be the D (5 bases). The V and J ends lost 7 bases and 0 bases respectively, with 12 bases between them. Looked up from germline, CDR1 is SQVTM and CDR2 is ANQGSEA. This CDR3 spans 14 amino acids.

This clonotype was counted at least ten times. This chain joins TRBV12-3 or TRBV12-4 and TRBJ1-2; 11 nucleotides align to TRBD1. The CDR3 is made up of 15 amino acids. Trimming at V came to 6 bases and at J to 5 bases, leaving 8 bases not matched to a gene. The CDR3 spells CASSKGTGGSYGYTF. The CDR3 region has the DNA TGTGCCAGCAGCAAGGGGACAGGGGGGAGTTATGGCTACACCTTC.

This clonotype was seen ten or more times. This chain uses TRBV5-1 with TRBJ2-7, with 7 bases lining up with TRBD1. CDR1 and CDR2 from the germline V gene are SGHRS and YFSETQ. This CDR3 has 14 residues. V lost 5 bases to trimming and J lost 0 bases; unmatched junction nucleotides: 5. CDR3 in amino acids: CASSWDSLSYEQYF. The CDR3 DNA reads TGCGCCAGCAGTTGGGACAGCCTCTCCTACGAGCAGTACTTC.

This clonotype was recorded once. The rearrangement joins TRBV7-9 to TRBJ2-7; possibly TRBD2 for D (5 bases). V lost 0 bases and J lost 6, with 18 bases in between. This CDR3 is built from 16 residues. The germline V gene has CDR1 SEHNR and CDR2 FQNEAQ (reference sequence). CDR3 loop: CASSLAGGLSLIEQYF. As DNA, the CDR3 is TGTGCCAGCAGCTTAGCGGGCGGGCTGTCCCTCATCGAGCAGTACTTC.

This clonotype appeared many times. V is TRBV28 and J is TRBJ2-7; either TRBD1 or TRBD2 may fit D (6 bases each). The germline gives CDR1 MDHEN, CDR2 SYDVKM. This CDR3 has 15 residues. V was clipped by 4 bases and J by 3 bases, with 16 bases between them. Here the CDR3 DNA reads TGTGCCAGCAGTTCGCAGGGGACTGCGGGCTACGAGCAGTACTTC. As protein: CASSSQGTAGYEQYF.

The sample holds many counts of this clonotype. The J gene is TRBJ2-7, the V gene TRBV20-1; tentatively, D is TRBD2 (6 bases). The length of the CDR3 is 13 residues. Germline CDR1 reads DFQATT; CDR2 reads SNEGSKA (reference sequence). V was cut by 3 bases and J by 3 bases, with 12 bases left in between. CDR3 coding DNA: TGCAGTGCTAGGTCTGCGGGGCTCTACGAGCAGTACTTC. This codes for CSARSAGLYEQYF.

This clonotype was detected a few times. The rearrangement joins TRBV5-1 to TRBJ1-2; D not resolved. The V end was cut by 0 bases, the J end by 4 bases, with 16 bases between. CDR3 length: 16 amino acids. Per the germline V gene, CDR1 is SGHRS and CDR2 is YFSETQ. The CDR3 protein is CASSLGYNKAIYGYTF. CDR3 coding DNA: TGCGCCAGCAGCTTGGGCTACAATAAAGCGATCTATGGCTACACCTTC.

Ten or more counts support this clonotype. The chain couples TRBV7-3 to TRBJ2-1; 9 bases line up with TRBD1. Losses at the gene ends were 5 bases for V and 9 bases for J; bases not matched to a gene: 5. The CDR3 consists of 13 residues. In germline, CDR1 is SGHTA, CDR2 FQGTGA. The CDR3, as DNA: TGTGCCAGCAGCGGACAGGGGAGGATTGAGCAGTTCTTC. Protein product: CASSGQGRIEQFF.

As regards this clonotype: The junction shows a germline mismatch at one end, possibly a read error. The chain is built from TRBV7-8 and TRBJ1-4; a weak D match, TRBD1 (5 bases). Looked up from germline, CDR1 is SGHVS and CDR2 is FQNEAQ. The CDR3 consists of 20 residues. The DNA for the CDR3 is TGTGCCAGCAGCTCTATAGCCTCAGCGAAGGGGCATGGGACTAATGAAAAACTGCTTTTT. It codes for CASSSIASAKGHGTNEKLLF.

This clonotype appeared a few times. The chain combines TRBV6-4 with TRBJ2-3, with 7 bases that match TRBD2. CDR3 length equals 16 residues. V trimming: 5 bases; J trimming: 1 base; junction bases outside the gene matches: 9. CDR1 MRHNA and CDR2 SNTAGT come from the germline V gene. CDR3 region: CASSLSAGVGTDTQYF. The CDR3, as DNA: TGTGCCAGCAGTCTCTCTGCGGGAGTGGGCACAGATACGCAGTATTTT.